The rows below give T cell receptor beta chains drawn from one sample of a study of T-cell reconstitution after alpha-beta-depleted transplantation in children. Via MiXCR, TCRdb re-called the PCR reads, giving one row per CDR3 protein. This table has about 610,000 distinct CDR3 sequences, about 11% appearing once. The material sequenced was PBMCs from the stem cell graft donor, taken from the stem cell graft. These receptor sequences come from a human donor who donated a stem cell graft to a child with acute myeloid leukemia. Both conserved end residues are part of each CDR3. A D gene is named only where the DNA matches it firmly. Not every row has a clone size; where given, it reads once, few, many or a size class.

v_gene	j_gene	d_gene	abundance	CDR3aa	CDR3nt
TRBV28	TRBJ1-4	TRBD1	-	CASSLIGTGKRGVNEKLFF	TGTGCCAGCAGTTTAATAGGGACAGGGAAACGGGGTGTTAATGAAAAACTGTTTTTT
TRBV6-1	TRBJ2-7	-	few	CAVGATAGPYEQYF	TGTGCCGTCGGGGCGACAGCGGGCCCTTACGAGCAGTACTTC
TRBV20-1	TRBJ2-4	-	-	CSASSRRNIQYF	TGCAGTGCTAGCTCCAGAAGGAACATTCAGTACTTC
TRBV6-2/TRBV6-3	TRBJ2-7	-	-	CASSPTLYEQYF	TGTGCCAGCAGTCCGACCCTCTACGAGCAGTACTTC
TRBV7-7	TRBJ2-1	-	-	CASSFSAGSNEQFF	TGTGCTAGCAGCTTTAGTGCGGGATCCAATGAGCAGTTCTTC
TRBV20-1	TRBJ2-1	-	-	CSASLASREQFF	TGCAGTGCTAGCCTAGCCTCCCGTGAGCAGTTCTTC
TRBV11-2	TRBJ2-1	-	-	CASSSGNNEQFF	TGTGCCAGCAGCTCCGGAAACAATGAGCAGTTCTTC
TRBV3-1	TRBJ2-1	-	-	CASSLRGAGEQFF	TGTGCCAGCAGCCTCAGGGGTGCGGGAGAGCAGTTCTTC
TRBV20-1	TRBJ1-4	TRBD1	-	CSASPATGEGEKLFF	TGCAGTGCTAGCCCCGCGACAGGGGAGGGGGAAAAACTGTTTTTT
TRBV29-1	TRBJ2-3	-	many	CSVEGANSRVLPDTQYF	TGCAGCGTTGAAGGGGCGAATAGTAGAGTACTTCCAGATACGCAGTATTTT
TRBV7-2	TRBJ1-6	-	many	CASSFRGGGSPLHF	TGTGCCAGCAGCTTCCGTGGGGGAGGTTCACCCCTCCACTTT
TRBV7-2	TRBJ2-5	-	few	CASSLFGSRWQETQYF	TGTGCCAGCAGCTTATTCGGGAGCCGGTGGCAAGAGACCCAGTACTTC
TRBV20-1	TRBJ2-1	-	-	CSASLAAVPYNEQFF	TGCAGTGCTTCACTGGCCGCGGTCCCCTACAATGAGCAGTTCTTC
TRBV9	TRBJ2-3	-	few	CASSESGVGTDTQYF	TGTGCCAGCAGCGAGTCGGGAGTGGGCACAGATACGCAGTATTTT
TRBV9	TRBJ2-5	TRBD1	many	CASSPRDREFSKRTQYF	TGTGCCAGCAGCCCTCGGGACAGGGAATTTTCAAAGAGAACCCAGTACTTC
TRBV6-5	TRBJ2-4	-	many	CASSYSPEGVYIQYF	TGTGCCAGCAGTTACTCTCCGGAAGGGGTATACATTCAGTACTTC
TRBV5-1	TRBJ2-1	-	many	CASSLSSSNEQFF	TGCGCCAGCAGCTTGTCTAGCAGCAATGAGCAGTTCTTC
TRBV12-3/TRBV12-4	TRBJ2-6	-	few	CASSLQGRGANVLTF	TGTGCCAGCTCCCTCCAGGGGCGGGGGGCCAACGTCCTGACTTTC
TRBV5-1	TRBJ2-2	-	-	CASSGSGTLNTGELFF	TGCGCCAGCAGCGGATCCGGGACTTTGAACACCGGGGAGCTGTTTTTT
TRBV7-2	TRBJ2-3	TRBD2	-	CASSLKRETPQYF	TGTGCCAGCAGCTTGAAGCGGGAGACTCCGCAGTATTTT
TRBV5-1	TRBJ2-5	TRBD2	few	CASSYGLAGETQYF	TGCGCCAGCAGCTACGGACTAGCGGGGGAGACCCAGTACTTC
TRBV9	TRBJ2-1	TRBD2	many	CASSAPVGLAVINEQFF	TGTGCCAGCAGCGCCCCGGTAGGACTAGCGGTTATCAATGAGCAGTTCTTC